The 22 T cell receptor beta chains reported below all come from one sample, sequenced in a study of regulatory T cells in long-lasting Graves disease. CDR3-region Arm-PCR and iRepertoire HTBI primers produced the TCR beta libraries. TCRdb recomputed calls from the multiplex PCR reads with MiXCR, one row per CDR3 protein. The table has around 460,000 distinct CDR3 sequences, around 13% seen once. Time point reported: newly diagnosed GD, antithyroid drugs for less than 3 months. PBMC-derived RNA was used for the TCR library. This same sample was also taken into another study, of T cells in Graves' hyperthyroidism and ophthalmopathy.

The input for sequencing was peripheral blood mononuclear cells (PBMCs), taken at new diagnosis, from a patient treated with antithyroid drugs. These receptors were taken from a woman aged 45-60 years with Graves disease.

This clonotype has only a few counts. The CDR3 bases are TGCAGCGTTGGCAGGGGGTATGAGCAGTTCTTC. It is translated as CSVGRGYEQFF. This chain uses TRBV29-1 with TRBJ2-1; 7 nucleotides agree with TRBD1. V gave up 4 bases and J gave up 8 bases; unmatched junction bases: 2. Germline loops: CDR1 SQVTM, CDR2 ANQGSEA. This CDR3 has 11 amino acids.

The chain couples TRBV2 to TRBJ2-7; TRBD2 might be the D (6 bases). The ends were cut back, 4 bases at V and 13 bases at J, with 20 bases in the middle. The CDR3 contains 13 residues. Per the germline V gene, CDR1 is SNHLY and CDR2 is FYNNEI. The CDR3 sequence is CASSGKPGVNHYF. CDR3 DNA sequence: TGTGCCAGCAGTGGAAAACCGGGGGTAAACCACTACTTC.

This clonotype has a count of ten or more. This chain connects TRBV7-9 to TRBJ2-5; D call uncertain. Germline V gives CDR1 SEHNR, CDR2 FQNEAQ (reference sequence). The CDR3 consists of 15 residues. Trimming removed 3 bases at V and 2 bases at J, with 13 bases between. As DNA, the CDR3 is TGTGCCAGCAGCTTGTTAGGTCGGGCTCAAGAGACCCAGTACTTC. Its translation is CASSLLGRAQETQYF.

This clonotype has at least ten counts. The rearrangement uses TRBV7-8 and TRBJ2-7; D is unresolved. The CDR3 loop spans 12 amino acids. Germline V gene lookup returns CDR1 SGHVS and CDR2 FQNEAQ. V gave up 5 bases and J gave up 4 bases, with 9 bases separating them. The DNA of the CDR3 is TGTGCCAGCAGCCCGATTTGGTACGAGCAGTACTTC. It specifies CASSPIWYEQYF.

This chain uses TRBV28 with TRBJ2-5; 7 nucleotides agree with TRBD1. This CDR3 contains 13 residues. Germline V gene sequence: CDR1 MDHEN, CDR2 SYDVKM. The J segment lost 4 bases and the V segment lost 7 bases, leaving 6 bases of the junction unmatched. Here the CDR3 DNA reads TGTGCCAGCATAGCGACAGGGAGAGAGACCCAGTACTTC. Protein: CASIATGRETQYF.

This clonotype was recorded many times. The chain uses TRBV6-1 and TRBJ2-5, with D possibly being TRBD2 (6 bases). The CDR3 loop spans 14 amino acids. Trimming shortened V by 8 bases and J by 3 bases, and 16 bases separated the two germline ends. Germline values: CDR1 MNHNS, CDR2 SASEGT. The CDR3 reads CASGGVTREETQYF. The CDR3 bases are TGTGCCAGCGGAGGGGTCACTAGGGAAGAGACCCAGTACTTC.

A few counts support this clonotype. This chain connects TRBV6-5 to TRBJ1-2, with 7 bases identical to TRBD1. CDR1 is MNHEY and CDR2 is SVGAGI in the germline V gene. CDR3 length equals 14 residues. The trim removed 2 bases at V and 8 bases at J, leaving 8 bases unmatched. DNA of the CDR3: TGTGCCAGCAGTTACGCCGACAGGGCGAGAGGCTACACCTTC. Protein sequence: CASSYADRARGYTF.

The chain links TRBV5-1 to TRBJ2-1, with D possibly being TRBD1 (5 bases). The V end lost 2 bases, the J end lost 14 bases, and 14 bases lay between the germline ends. The CDR3 totals 12 residues. CDR1 SGHRS and CDR2 YFSETQ come from the germline V gene. Here the CDR3 DNA reads TGCGCCAGCAGCTTCTTGCAGGGTTGGGAGTTCTTC. Amino acids: CASSFLQGWEFF.

As concerns this clonotype: Since a much larger clone is just one base distant, this may be a read error. Here the CDR3 DNA reads TGTGCCAGCTCACCACGGGCTAGCGGGAGCGCGGGCCCCTACGAGCAGTACTTC. It encodes CASSPRASGSAGPYEQYF. The J gene is TRBJ2-7, the V gene TRBV18, with TRBD2 matching 10 bases. The germline V gene has CDR1 KGHSH and CDR2 LQKENI. The CDR3 is made up of 18 amino acids. After removal of 1 base from V and 2 bases from J, the junction contained 11 bases not matched to a gene.

This clonotype showed up many times. The rearrangement uses TRBV28 and TRBJ2-7; possible D gene TRBD1, 6 bases. Germline V lookup: CDR1 MDHEN, CDR2 SYDVKM. V gave up 1 base and J gave up 3 bases, with 10 bases separating them. The CDR3 has 14 residues. Here the CDR3 reads CASSLSGQHYEQYF. The CDR3 DNA sequence: TGTGCCAGCAGTTTATCTGGACAGCACTACGAGCAGTACTTC.

The V call is TRBV5-4, the J call TRBJ2-1; 10 bases are a match to TRBD2. The germline V gene has CDR1 SGHNT and CDR2 YYREEE (reference sequence). Trimming cost V 4 bases and J 7 bases; bases outside gene matches: 11. The CDR3 consists of 16 residues. The CDR3 DNA reads TGTGCCAGCAGCCTGCTAACTAGCGGGATTGGGAATGAGCAGTTCTTC. It is translated as CASSLLTSGIGNEQFF.

The V call is TRBV7-9, the J call TRBJ2-1, with 9 bases identical to TRBD2. Germline trimming cut 6 bases from V and 9 bases from J; bases unmatched to any gene: 9. In germline, CDR1 is SEHNR, CDR2 FQNEAQ (reference sequence). The CDR3 sequence is 14 residues long. The chain's CDR3 is CASRGLASTSEQFF. CDR3 DNA: TGTGCCAGCAGGGGACTAGCCAGTACTAGTGAGCAGTTCTTC.

This clonotype was seen a few times. This chain links TRBV9 with TRBJ2-2, with 9 bases lining up with TRBD2. The trim removed 3 bases at V and 4 bases at J, leaving 7 bases unmatched. The CDR3 is 16 amino acids. Germline loops: CDR1 SGDLS, CDR2 YYNGEE. The CDR3 loop is CASSAIAGVATGELFF. The CDR3 DNA follows: TGTGCCAGCAGCGCGATAGCGGGAGTGGCCACCGGGGAGCTGTTTTTT.

This clonotype was detected only a few times. The V gene is TRBV3-1, the J gene TRBJ2-1; D is perhaps TRBD2 (6 bases). In germline, CDR1 is LGHDT, CDR2 YNNKEL (reference sequence). Deletions cut 7 bases from V and 11 bases from J, with 24 bases between. There are 15 residues in the CDR3. Here the CDR3 DNA reads TGTGCCAGCACCCCCCCCGGGGGAGTAGGCCTGAAGCAGTTCTTC. Protein sequence: CASTPPGGVGLKQFF.

The chain couples TRBV5-5 to TRBJ2-7, with D hard to call. Germline CDR1 is SGHKS and CDR2 is YYEKEE (reference sequence). V gave up 2 bases and J gave up 4 bases, with 13 bases separating them. This CDR3 spans 14 amino acids. As DNA, the CDR3 is TGTGCCAGCAGCTTAGAACCTAGAGTTTACGAGCAGTACTTC. Its translation: CASSLEPRVYEQYF.

Many counts were recorded for this clonotype. The junction differs from germline at one of its ends, possibly a read error. The gene calls are TRBV5-1 and TRBJ2-1; D gene ambiguous. CDR1 and CDR2 from the germline V gene are SGHRS and YFSETQ. This CDR3 comprises 15 residues. CDR3 in amino acids: CASSLQGSSYNEQFF. CDR3 sequence (DNA): TGTGCCAGTAGCCTACAAGGCAGCTCCTACAATGAGCAGTTCTTC.

This clonotype showed up many times. V is TRBV7-2 and J is TRBJ2-7, with TRBD1 matching 8 bases. Germline trimming cut 5 bases from V and 2 bases from J; bases unmatched to any gene: 5. Germline CDR1 is SGHTA and CDR2 is FQGNSA. The CDR3 has 14 residues. CDR3 loop: CASSKGQAPYEQYF. DNA of the CDR3: TGTGCCAGCAGCAAGGGACAGGCCCCCTACGAGCAGTACTTC. Supplemented by reference TRBV7-2 and TRBJ2-7, the full variable domain reads GAGVSQSPSNKVTEKGKDVELRCDPISGHTALYWYRQSLGQGLEFLIYFQGNSAPDKSGLPSDRFSAERTGGSVSTLTIQRTQQEDSAVYLCASSKGQAPYEQYFGPGTRLTVT.

This clonotype was detected only a few times. This chain connects TRBV11-2 to TRBJ2-7; D possibly corresponds to TRBD1 (9 bases). CDR3 length equals 16 residues. Germline CDR1 and CDR2: SGHAT and FQNNGV. The V end lost 1 base, the J end lost 2 bases, and 15 bases lay between the germline ends. The CDR3 DNA is TGTGCCAGCAGCTTAGCGGGGGGGGACAGGGCCTACGAGCAGTACTTC. Translating it yields CASSLAGGDRAYEQYF.

With regard to this clonotype: This may stem from a read error, because a much larger clone lies one nucleotide away. This chain links TRBV28 with TRBJ2-5, with 12 nucleotides matching TRBD2. The end of the DNA fits TRBJ2-1 better, so the J call may be wrong. The CDR3 runs 15 residues. Germline loops: CDR1 MDHEN, CDR2 SYDVKM. This CDR3 reads CASKTRLAGEDKQFF. The CDR3 bases are TGTGCCAGTAAAACCCGACTAGCGGGAGAGGATAAGCAGTTCTTC.

This clonotype was picked up many times. V usage is TRBV28 and J usage is TRBJ2-2, with 12 positions matching TRBD2. CDR3 length: 17 amino acids. J was trimmed by 7 bases and V by 3 bases; bases with no gene match: 9. Germline loops: CDR1 MDHEN, CDR2 SYDVKM. CDR3 DNA sequence: TGTGCCAGCAGTTTCGACCTAGCGGGAGGGCCTGGCGGGGAGCTGTTTTTT. The encoded protein is CASSFDLAGGPGGELFF.

This clonotype has a handful of counts. V usage is TRBV7-9 and J usage is TRBJ1-1; TRBD1 is a possible D gene (6 bases). The CDR3 is made up of 18 amino acids. V shed 2 bases and J shed 0 bases, with 19 bases lying between them. The V gene's germline CDR1 is SEHNR and CDR2 FQNEAQ (reference sequence). The DNA for the CDR3 is TGTGCCAGCAGCTTATTGGGCTTCGAGAGGGGGTTGAACACTGAAGCTTTCTTT. This sequence encodes CASSLLGFERGLNTEAFF.

The chain links TRBV28 to TRBJ2-3, with 7 bases lining up with TRBD2. This CDR3 region has 15 residues. The V gene end was trimmed by 7 bases and the J gene end by 4 bases; junction bases not matched to a gene: 11. Germline lookup yields CDR1 MDHEN and CDR2 SYDVKM. In DNA, the CDR3 is TGTGCCAGCACCCCGGCAGCGGGAATTTCAGATACGCAGTATTTT. Protein sequence: CASTPAAGISDTQYF.